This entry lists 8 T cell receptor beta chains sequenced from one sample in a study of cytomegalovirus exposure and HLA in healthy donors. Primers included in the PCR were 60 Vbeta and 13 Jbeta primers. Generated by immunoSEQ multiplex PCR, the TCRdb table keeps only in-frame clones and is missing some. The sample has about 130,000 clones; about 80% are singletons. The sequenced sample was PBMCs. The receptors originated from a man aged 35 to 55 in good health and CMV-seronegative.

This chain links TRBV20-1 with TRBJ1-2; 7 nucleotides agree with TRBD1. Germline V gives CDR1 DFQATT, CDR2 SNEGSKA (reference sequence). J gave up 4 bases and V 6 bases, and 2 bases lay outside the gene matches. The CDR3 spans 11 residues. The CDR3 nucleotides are TGCAGTGCCAGGGACAGCTATGGCTACACCTTC. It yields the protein CSARDSYGYTF.

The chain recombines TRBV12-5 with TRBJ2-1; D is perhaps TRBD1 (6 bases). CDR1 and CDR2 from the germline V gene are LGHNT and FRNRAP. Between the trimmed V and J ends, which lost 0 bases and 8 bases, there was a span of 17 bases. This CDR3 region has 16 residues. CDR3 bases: TGTGCTAGTGGTTTGGTACTGGGGGCCAGGGCCCATGAGCAGTTCTTC. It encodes CASGLVLGARAHEQFF.

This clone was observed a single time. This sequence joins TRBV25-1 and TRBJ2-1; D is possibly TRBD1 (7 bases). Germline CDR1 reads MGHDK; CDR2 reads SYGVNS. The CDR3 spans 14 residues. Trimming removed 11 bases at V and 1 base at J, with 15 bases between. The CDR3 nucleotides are TGTGCCTCAGGGGCAGGGGGGTCCTACAATGAGCAGTTCTTC. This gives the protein CASGAGGSYNEQFF.

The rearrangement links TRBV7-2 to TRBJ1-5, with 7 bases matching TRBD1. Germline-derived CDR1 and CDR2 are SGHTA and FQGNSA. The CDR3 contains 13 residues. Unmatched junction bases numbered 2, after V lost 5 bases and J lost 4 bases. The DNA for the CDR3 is TGTGCCAGCAGCCAACAGGGGAATCAGCCCCAGCATTTT. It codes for CASSQQGNQPQHF.

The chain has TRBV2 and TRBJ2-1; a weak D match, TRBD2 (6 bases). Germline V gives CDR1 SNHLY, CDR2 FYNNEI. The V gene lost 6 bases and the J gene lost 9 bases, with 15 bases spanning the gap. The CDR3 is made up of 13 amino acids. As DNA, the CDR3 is TGTGCCAGCAGCCTAGGACTATCGGGTGAGCAGTTCTTC. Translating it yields CASSLGLSGEQFF. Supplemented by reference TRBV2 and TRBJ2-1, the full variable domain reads EPEVTQTPSHQVTQMGQEVILRCVPISNHLYFYWYRQILGQKVEFLVSFYNNEISEKSEIFDDQFSVERPDGSNFTLKIRSTKLEDSAMYFCASSLGLSGEQFFGPGTRLTVL.

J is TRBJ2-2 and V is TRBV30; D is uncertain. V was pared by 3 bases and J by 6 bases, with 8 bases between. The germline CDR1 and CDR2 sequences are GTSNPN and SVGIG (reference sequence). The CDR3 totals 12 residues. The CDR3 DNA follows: TGTGCCTGGAGCTCCTCGGCCGGGGAGCTGTTTTTT. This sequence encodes CAWSSSAGELFF.

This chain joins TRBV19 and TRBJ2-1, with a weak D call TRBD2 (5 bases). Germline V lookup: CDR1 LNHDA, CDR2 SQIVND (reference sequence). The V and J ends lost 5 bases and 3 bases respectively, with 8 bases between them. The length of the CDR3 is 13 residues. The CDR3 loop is CASSYGIYNEQFF. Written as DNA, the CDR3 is TGTGCCAGTAGTTACGGGATCTACAATGAGCAGTTCTTC.

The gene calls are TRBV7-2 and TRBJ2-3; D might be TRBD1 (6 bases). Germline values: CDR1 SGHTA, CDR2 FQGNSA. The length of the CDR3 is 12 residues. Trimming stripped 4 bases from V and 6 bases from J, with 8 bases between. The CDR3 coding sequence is TGTGCCAGCAGCTCAGACAGGGATACGCAGTATTTT. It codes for CASSSDRDTQYF.